This T cell receptor beta chain was sequenced during a study of T cell changes during pregnancy in multiple sclerosis. Generated by immunoSEQ multiplex PCR, the TCRdb table keeps only in-frame clones and is missing some. This sample carries just over 90,000 clones, roughly 91% of them seen once, and the ten largest clones take over 1.5%. CDR1 SGHVS and CDR2 FQNEAQ come from the germline V gene. The CDR3 runs to 13 residues. The V end lost 1 base, the J end lost 9 bases, and 7 bases lay between the germline ends. The sequence came from a female donor in good health, enrolled as a control in a pregnancy study. This specimen consisted of peripheral blood, obtained after pregnancy. This sequence joins TRBV7-8 and TRBJ1-6, with no clear D. The CDR3 sequence: CASSLDAFSPLHF. CDR3 DNA sequence: TGTGCCAGCAGCTTAGACGCGTTTTCACCCCTCCACTTT.